This TCR beta chain is from a study of Ad26.COV2.S vaccination and SARS-CoV-2 variants. Study-wide context: Recipients of Ad26.COV2.S got it intramuscularly, once or twice 56 days apart. Study findings and constraints: Placebo recipients had lower spike-specific TCR breadth than vaccine recipients.

Generated by immunoSEQ multiplex PCR, the TCRdb table keeps only in-frame clones and is missing some. The profile shows a few hundred thousand clones, over 80% of them singletons. A word on this clone: Its specificity is unknown. Other DNA sequences in this specimen translate into the identical CDR3.

Treatment denoted: about 20 received Ad26.COV2.S at low or high dose, single or two shots; about five received placebo; per-sample allocation not given. Day 63 following the first vaccine or placebo injection was when the samples were taken. The CDR3 loop spans 13 amino acids. V dropped 3 bases and J dropped 2 bases, with 7 bases sitting between them. The V gene's germline CDR1 is LNHDA and CDR2 SQIVND (reference sequence). Sequencing used peripheral blood, obtained in a trial of Ad26.COV2.S vaccine versus placebo. The rearrangement uses TRBV19 and TRBJ1-2; D remains ambiguous. This receptor was taken from a person between 18 and 60 years old who received the Ad26.COV2.S COVID-19 vaccine or a placebo. The CDR3 coding sequence is TGTGCCAGTAGTATCCGAGGCAACTATGGCTACACCTTC. It is translated as CASSIRGNYGYTF. Using reference TRBV19 and TRBJ1-2 for the parts outside the CDR3, the full variable domain is DGGITQSPKYLFRKEGQNVTLSCEQNLNHDAMYWYRQDPGQGLRLIYYSQIVNDFQKGDIAEGYSVSREKKESFPLTVTSAQKNPTAFYLCASSIRGNYGYTFGSGTRLTVV.